The clone carrying this TCR beta chain was observed at least ten times. The sample belongs to a study of spatial heterogeneity in lung cancer. The CDR3 is made up of 12 amino acids. Germline V gives CDR1 SNHLY, CDR2 FYNNEI. V lost 2 bases and J lost 4, with 5 bases in between. TCRdb used MiXCR to reprocess the 5' RACE reads, holding one entry per CDR3 protein. The data show tens of thousands of distinct CDR3 sequences, roughly an eighth seen once. Time point reported: sample taken at primary tumor resection. V gene TRBV2 combines with J gene TRBJ1-2, with D possibly being TRBD1 (5 bases). The sample here was PBMCs, taken at surgery. The receptor's source is a male donor with early-stage non-small cell lung cancer. The CDR3 loop is CASSEQGYGYTF. CDR3 in DNA: TGTGCCAGCAGTGAACAGGGCTATGGCTACACCTTC.